Sequencing of this TCR beta chain was carried out in a study of cytomegalovirus exposure and HLA in healthy donors. The CDR3 consists of 14 residues. Trimming pared 4 bases from V and 1 base from J, leaving 10 bases between. Germline-derived CDR1 and CDR2 are MNHNS and SASEGT. Study-level results: The study assumed roughly uniform donor sequencing depth for presence/absence analyses. Most subjects' HLA-A and HLA-B alleles were reportedly predicted from TCR beta sequences.

Researchers ran the PCR with 60 Vbeta and 13 Jbeta primers. Sequencing was performed with immunoSEQ multiplex PCR; in TCRdb, only in-frame clones are kept and a portion is missing. The sample contains approximately 180,000 clones, about 12% of which appear only once. In regard to this clone: Antigen unknown.

The sequence was collected from a man in his fifties in good health and CMV-seropositive. The chain carries TRBV6-1 and TRBJ1-1; D is uncertain. Sequenced: PBMCs. The CDR3 region is CASSGTKRNTEAFF. In nucleotides, the CDR3 is TGTGCCAGCAGTGGAACTAAGAGGAACACTGAAGCTTTCTTT.